This T cell receptor beta chain was sequenced in a study of T cells after yellow fever vaccination. Findings and caveats of the study: Abundant contaminating clonotypes from the bulk population could appear in FACS-sorted repertoires.

This CDR3 has 15 amino acids. V shed 6 bases and J 5 bases; nucleotides not matched to a gene: 10. CDR1 and CDR2 (germline): SGHDT, YYEEEE. This clonotype has only a few counts. Its antigen is currently unknown. TCR cDNA, made by 5'RACE template switching, carried an added universal primer site and UMIs. TCRdb redid the calling of the 5' RACE reads with MiXCR, one entry per CDR3 protein. The sample comprises 600,000 to 750,000 distinct CDR3 sequences, 10% to 15% of which are singletons, and around 14% rests with the top ten. The TCR originated in a man aged 25 to 45 who received the YFV17D yellow fever vaccine. The source was PBMCs, collected on the day of the yellow fever booster vaccination. V is TRBV5-6 and J is TRBJ2-1, with 8 bases aligning to TRBD2. CDR3 loop: CASTEDSGKHNEQFF. For the CDR3, the DNA is TGTGCCAGCACGGAGGATAGCGGGAAGCACAATGAGCAGTTCTTC.